The 10 T cell receptor beta chains listed next were all sequenced from one sample in a study of preoperative IRX-2 immunotherapy in early breast cancer. Generated by immunoSEQ multiplex PCR, the TCRdb table keeps only in-frame clones and is missing some. The table shows about 7,700 clones, with around 81% occurring only once. The sample's treatment: preoperative locoregional IRX-2 cytokine immunotherapy. Sequenced here: tumor tissue, sampled after IRX-2 immunotherapy. The source is a human donor with breast cancer.

This clone was observed once. This rearrangement joins TRBV9 to TRBJ2-1; 9 bases fit TRBD1. This CDR3 has 12 amino acids. The ends lost 5 bases at V and 15 bases at J; junction bases unmatched: 9. Germline values: CDR1 SGDLS, CDR2 YYNGEE. Here the CDR3 DNA reads TGTGCCAGCAGTCACCGGACAGGGGATCGGTTCTTC. Protein product: CASSHRTGDRFF.

This clone was seen a handful of times. The J gene is TRBJ1-2, the V gene TRBV6-8, with a tentative D call TRBD1 (6 bases). The V gene's germline CDR1 is MNHGY and CDR2 SAAAGT. This CDR3 contains 14 residues. Trimming took off 0 bases at V and 6 bases at J, with 11 bases between the two ends. The CDR3 reads CASSYSTGPNGYTF. The CDR3 DNA reads TGTGCCAGCAGTTACTCTACAGGGCCCAATGGCTACACCTTC.

The genes are TRBV11-3 and TRBJ2-1, with D uncertain. The CDR3 totals 15 residues. Germline V lookup: CDR1 SGHNT, CDR2 YENEEA. V lost 1 base and J 3 bases, leaving 10 bases between the germline ends. The DNA for the CDR3 is TGTGCCAGCAGCTTAGTAACCTTCTACTACAATGAGCAGTTCTTC. It translates to CASSLVTFYYNEQFF.

The chain combines TRBV5-1 with TRBJ2-5; a weak D match, TRBD2 (5 bases). The ends were cut back, 0 bases at V and 5 bases at J, with 11 bases in the middle. Germline values: CDR1 SGHRS, CDR2 YFSETQ. The CDR3 is made up of 14 amino acids. The CDR3 sequence: CASSLARTPETQYF. The CDR3 DNA is TGCGCCAGCAGCTTGGCCCGGACTCCGGAGACCCAGTACTTC.

The rearrangement links TRBV6-8 to TRBJ1-3, with a possible D match to TRBD1 (5 bases). Germline CDR1 reads MNHGY; CDR2 reads SAAAGT. Deletions cut 6 bases from V and 4 bases from J, with 13 bases between. The CDR3 consists of 14 residues. The CDR3 loop is CASRGLHTGNTIYF. In DNA, the CDR3 is TGTGCCAGCAGGGGACTTCATACGGGAAACACCATATATTTT.

The rearrangement uses TRBV29-1 and TRBJ1-1; no definite D call. V was shortened by 4 bases and J by 1 base, with 10 bases between the two germline ends. The CDR3 spans 13 residues. Germline CDR1 SQVTM, CDR2 ANQGSEA. DNA for the CDR3: TGCAGCGTTGTCTACGTAAAGAACACTGAAGCTTTCTTT. This gives the protein CSVVYVKNTEAFF.

The rearrangement joins TRBV6-8 to TRBJ2-1; D might be TRBD2 (5 bases). The CDR3 is 14 residues long. CDR1 MNHGY and CDR2 SAAAGT come from the germline V gene. The V and J ends lost 2 bases and 9 bases respectively, with 14 bases between them. The CDR3 spells CASSYSAQGSEQFF. The CDR3 DNA sequence: TGTGCCAGCAGTTACAGCGCCCAAGGGAGTGAGCAGTTCTTC.

The chain uses TRBV14 and TRBJ2-7; TRBD1 agrees at 10 bases. Trimming took 1 base from V and 5 from J; bases not matched to a gene: 5. CDR1 is SGHDN and CDR2 is FVKESK in the germline V gene. This CDR3 has 15 amino acids. Here the CDR3 reads CASSQAGTGVDEQYF. The DNA for the CDR3 is TGTGCCAGCAGCCAAGCCGGGACAGGGGTGGACGAGCAGTACTTC.

This chain links TRBV19 with TRBJ1-5; D perhaps matches TRBD1 (5 bases). Trimming removed 3 bases from V and 4 bases from J, with 16 bases in between. The CDR3 length is 16 residues. Per the germline V gene, CDR1 is LNHDA and CDR2 is SQIVND (reference sequence). Here the CDR3 DNA reads TGTGCCAGTAGTATGCCCGGGACCGGTGAAAATCAGCCCCAGCATTTT. Translation gives CASSMPGTGENQPQHF. Variable domain in full (rest from reference TRBV19 and TRBJ1-5): DGGITQSPKYLFRKEGQNVTLSCEQNLNHDAMYWYRQDPGQGLRLIYYSQIVNDFQKGDIAEGYSVSREKKESFPLTVTSAQKNPTAFYLCASSMPGTGENQPQHFGDGTRLSIL.

In nucleotides, the CDR3 is TGTGCCAGCAGCCCGTTACAGGGGGCTCAAGAGACCCAGTACTTC. It translates to CASSPLQGAQETQYF. This rearrangement joins TRBV14 to TRBJ2-5, with 9 bases identical to TRBD1. The V segment lost 4 bases and the J segment 2 bases; nucleotides outside the gene matches: 5. The CDR3 has 15 residues. Germline loops: CDR1 SGHDN, CDR2 FVKESK.